This TCR beta chain was found in a study of control samples from healthy donors and cancer patients. CDR3 length equals 13 residues. Germline V gene data show CDR1 as MNHEY and CDR2 as SVGEGT. V lost 6 bases and J lost 6, with 15 bases in between. Profiled with immunoSEQ multiplex PCR; TCRdb holds only in-frame clones, not every one. The sample holds fewer than 200,000 clones, 90% seen once. The sample taken for sequencing was blood. This chain connects TRBV6-2 or TRBV6-3 to TRBJ2-7; D is perhaps TRBD2 (5 bases). This TCR derives from a woman aged 50 to 60 in good health. CDR3 in amino acids: CASSPWGSGEQYF. Here the CDR3 DNA reads TGTGCCAGCAGCCCCTGGGGAAGCGGCGAGCAGTACTTC.